The clone carrying this T cell receptor beta chain was counted a single time. Its antigen is as yet unknown. The data were obtained in a study of T cell responses to AZD1222 COVID-19 vaccine. General study points: A mostly white British donor set with more females was recruited, and clonal diversity was possibly underestimated. Only 5 to 7 AZD1222 recipients tested seropositive at baseline. Mapped onto spike, vaccine-associated CD4 TCRs spanned it and were dominant at 160-218 and 743-854.

Germline V lookup: CDR1 SEHNR, CDR2 FQNEAQ (reference sequence). The CDR3 length is 16 residues. Trimming pared 5 bases from V and 4 bases from J, leaving 17 bases between. The method was immunoSEQ multiplex PCR; TCRdb's version includes in-frame clones alone and lacks a portion of them. The table has about 150,000 clones, about 89% seen once; the top ten hold around 3.8%. This TCR came from an adult who received the AZD1222 COVID-19 vaccine. This chain uses TRBV7-9 with TRBJ2-2; D unclear. The sample consisted of peripheral blood, taken 28 days after the second AZD1222 dose. The CDR3 loop is CASSPGSGAATGELFF. The DNA for the CDR3 is TGTGCCAGCAGCCCCGGATCAGGCGCGGCCACCGGGGAGCTGTTTTTT.